The text below deals with one TCR beta chain. Its antigen remains unidentified. TCRdb's copy holds only in-frame clones and misses some; the assay was immunoSEQ multiplex PCR. Of about 160,000 clones listed, 86% are singletons. The data originate from a study of cytomegalovirus exposure and HLA in healthy donors. Study-wide context: A subsequent analysis reported that the 120 or so validation repertoires were produced on the same platform that had also been used for the 600 to 800 first-cohort repertoires. Study-level findings and limits: A classifier reportedly called cytomegalovirus status with high sensitivity and specificity. Listed as cytomegalovirus-associated were 150 or so TCR beta chains.

The CDR3 sequence is 15 residues long. Looked up from germline, CDR1 is SQVTM and CDR2 is ANQGSEA. V was clipped by 7 bases and J by 5 bases; unmatched bases: 16. The receptor's source is a woman aged 18-29 years in good health and CMV-seronegative. This chain joins TRBV29-1 and TRBJ1-1; 7 nucleotides align to TRBD1. Material: PBMCs. CDR3 bases: TGCAGCGCCCTCGGGACAGTTCGCCGGGTAACTGAAGCTTTCTTT. It specifies CSALGTVRRVTEAFF.